A single sample is the source of the 26 T cell receptor beta chains below, sequenced in a study of shared clonotypes between healthy human individuals. The protocol was immunoSEQ multiplex PCR, while the TCRdb copy is restricted to in-frame clones and leaves out a portion. The repertoire holds millions of clones, roughly 94% seen once, with around 1.1% in the top ten. Naive CD8 populations comprised CD45RO-negative cells positively selected for CCR7, excluding terminally differentiated effector memory CD45RA+ cells. The sample taken for sequencing was naive CD8+ T cells sorted from blood. These receptors were taken from a man younger than 35 in good health.

The gene calls are TRBV4-3 and TRBJ2-5, with no clear D. This CDR3 is built from 13 residues. Deletions cut 0 bases from V and 5 bases from J, with 7 bases between. Germline CDR1 is LGHNA and CDR2 is YSLEER. The DNA for the CDR3 is TGCGCCAGCAGCCAAGATGTCTCCGAGACCCAGTACTTC. Protein product: CASSQDVSETQYF.

The V call is TRBV7-2, the J call TRBJ2-4; D is unclear. The V end lost 1 base, the J end lost 4 bases, and 17 bases lay between the germline ends. This CDR3 has 17 residues. From germline, CDR1 is SGHTA and CDR2 FQGNSA. In DNA form, the CDR3 reads TGTGCCAGCAGCTTAGGAGAGGTGGTTGCGCGGAAAAACATTCAGTACTTC. Translating gives CASSLGEVVARKNIQYF.

This chain uses TRBV5-1 with TRBJ2-1; 7 bases are a match to TRBD1. This CDR3 is 15 amino acids long. V trimming: 0 bases; J trimming: 7 bases; junction bases outside the gene matches: 7. Germline CDR1 and CDR2: SGHRS and YFSETQ. CDR3 sequence reads: CASSLGGQLLNEQFF. For the CDR3, the DNA is TGCGCCAGCAGCTTGGGGGGACAGCTCTTGAATGAGCAGTTCTTC.

The rearrangement joins TRBV27 to TRBJ2-7; 12 bases line up with TRBD1. The CDR3 extends over 15 amino acids. Germline loops: CDR1 MNHEY, CDR2 SMNVEV (reference sequence). J lost 5 bases, V lost 2 bases, and 4 bases had no gene match. Here the CDR3 DNA reads TGTGCCAGCAGTTTAGTCGGGACAGGGGGCAACGAGCAGTACTTC. Amino acid sequence: CASSLVGTGGNEQYF.

The chain carries TRBV4-1 and TRBJ2-1; no clear D gene. This CDR3 is built from 13 residues. With 4 bases removed from V and 7 bases from J, the gap between germline ends came to 11 bases. CDR1 and CDR2 (germline): MGHRA, YSYEKL. CDR3 residues: CASSRLEVNEQFF. Written as DNA, the CDR3 is TGCGCCAGCAGCCGATTAGAGGTTAATGAGCAGTTCTTC.

This sequence joins TRBV7-9 and TRBJ2-7; D uncertain. This CDR3 is built from 13 residues. V lost 7 bases to trimming and J lost 3 bases, with 13 bases between them. Germline V gene sequence: CDR1 SEHNR, CDR2 FQNEAQ (reference sequence). CDR3 protein: CASNGFSDYEQYF. The CDR3 DNA sequence: TGTGCCAGCAATGGCTTTTCGGACTACGAGCAGTACTTC.

The rearrangement links TRBV4-1 to TRBJ2-5; D is unclear. V was clipped by 6 bases and J by 4 bases, with 15 bases between them. Germline CDR1 and CDR2: MGHRA and YSYEKL. This CDR3 comprises 14 residues. CDR3 sequence: CASRGPGFRETQYF. The CDR3 bases are TGCGCCAGCAGGGGCCCTGGGTTTCGAGAGACCCAGTACTTC.

Concerning this clone itself: The same CDR3 also results from other DNA sequences found in this sample. The gene calls are TRBV4-2 and TRBJ2-7; D is unclear. The CDR3 loop spans 13 amino acids. Trimming removed 0 bases from V and 2 bases from J, with 5 bases in between. Germline V gene lookup returns CDR1 LGHNA and CDR2 YNFKEQ. The CDR3 bases are TGTGCCAGCAGCCAAGAGCTCGCCTACGAGCAGTACTTC. Translation gives CASSQELAYEQYF.

The genes are TRBV2 and TRBJ2-7, with 9 bases fitting TRBD2. CDR3 length equals 13 residues. Germline V gene sequence: CDR1 SNHLY, CDR2 FYNNEI. Losses at the gene ends were 11 bases for V and 0 bases for J; bases not matched to a gene: 5. The CDR3 bases are TGTGCCGGCCGGACTAGCGACTCCTACGAGCAGTACTTC. Translated, it gives CAGRTSDSYEQYF.

About this clone itself: This sample includes further DNA sequences coding for the same CDR3. J is TRBJ2-7 and V is TRBV7-9, with TRBD2 identical over 7 bases. The CDR3 contains 13 residues. The germline gives CDR1 SEHNR, CDR2 FQNEAQ (reference sequence). The trim removed 3 bases at V and 2 bases at J, leaving 1 base unmatched. CDR3 DNA: TGTGCCAGCAGCTTCGCGGGGGCCTACGAGCAGTACTTC. Translation gives CASSFAGAYEQYF.

This rearrangement joins TRBV5-6 to TRBJ1-1; 7 bases line up with TRBD1. J was trimmed by 2 bases and V by 0 bases; bases with no gene match: 4. This CDR3 has 15 residues. Germline CDR1 and CDR2: SGHDT and YYEEEE. The CDR3 DNA reads TGTGCCAGCAGCTTGGTCGGACAGGCTAACACTGAAGCTTTCTTT. It codes for CASSLVGQANTEAFF.

V usage is TRBV7-9 and J usage is TRBJ1-1; possibly TRBD1 for D (6 bases). Trimming left V 5 bases short and J 4 bases short, with 17 bases between. This CDR3 is 15 amino acids long. CDR1 SEHNR and CDR2 FQNEAQ come from the germline V gene (reference sequence). Here the CDR3 DNA reads TGTGCCAGCAGCGCCCAAATCAGGGGAGGCACTGAAGCTTTCTTT. Translating it yields CASSAQIRGGTEAFF.

This chain links TRBV28 with TRBJ1-5, with TRBD1 as a possible D gene (6 bases). Looked up from germline, CDR1 is MDHEN and CDR2 is SYDVKM. The CDR3 has 14 amino acids. The V end was cut by 6 bases, the J end by 0 bases, with 9 bases between. The CDR3 spells CASRDSDSNQPQHF. The CDR3 region has the DNA TGTGCCAGCAGGGACAGCGATAGCAATCAGCCCCAGCATTTT.

This rearrangement joins TRBV7-9 to TRBJ2-5; D may be TRBD2 (6 bases). V was cut by 5 bases and J by 5 bases, with 15 bases left in between. Germline V gene sequence: CDR1 SEHNR, CDR2 FQNEAQ (reference sequence). CDR3 length: 14 residues. For the CDR3, the DNA is TGTGCCAGCAGCGACCCGACTAGACTGGAGACCCAGTACTTC. Its protein product is CASSDPTRLETQYF.

Details on this clone: The same CDR3 is also encoded by other DNA sequences in this sample. V is TRBV5-6 and J is TRBJ2-1; unclear D gene. Germline V gives CDR1 SGHDT, CDR2 YYEEEE. V lost 0 bases and J 4 bases, leaving 5 bases between the germline ends. This CDR3 has 13 residues. CDR3 amino acids: CASSLDQYNEQFF. In DNA, the CDR3 is TGTGCCAGCAGCTTGGACCAATACAATGAGCAGTTCTTC.

This chain uses TRBV4-1 with TRBJ2-7, with 10 bases fitting TRBD2. Germline V gene lookup returns CDR1 MGHRA and CDR2 YSYEKL. This CDR3 comprises 15 residues. V gave up 1 base and J gave up 7 bases; unmatched junction bases: 7. The CDR3 is CASSQVPSGGGEQYF. The CDR3 region has the DNA TGCGCCAGCAGCCAAGTCCCTAGCGGGGGCGGAGAGCAGTACTTC.

V is TRBV7-9 and J is TRBJ2-4; no reliable D call. Trimming shortened V by 0 bases and J by 11 bases, and 11 bases separated the two germline ends. This CDR3 comprises 13 residues. Per the germline V gene, CDR1 is SEHNR and CDR2 is FQNEAQ (reference sequence). CDR3 sequence (DNA): TGTGCCAGCAGCTTAGCCCCAGAGACGGTTCAGTACTTC. This encodes CASSLAPETVQYF.

V usage is TRBV13 and J usage is TRBJ2-7; D not certain. CDR3 length: 16 amino acids. CDR1 is PRHDT, CDR2 FYEKMQ, per germline (reference sequence). V lost 5 bases and J lost 0, with 17 bases in between. The DNA for the CDR3 is TGTGCCAGCAGCGGAGAGGTGGGCGGCACCTCCTACGAGCAGTACTTC. Translation: CASSGEVGGTSYEQYF. The full variable domain, completed using reference TRBV13 and TRBJ2-7, is AAGVIQSPRHLIKEKRETATLKCYPIPRHDTVYWYQQGPGQDPQFLISFYEKMQSDKGSIPDRFSAQQFSDYHSELNMSSLELGDSALYFCASSGEVGGTSYEQYFGPGTRLTVT.

The genes are TRBV5-6 and TRBJ2-4, with D perhaps given as TRBD1 or TRBD2 (5 bases each). Germline CDR1 is SGHDT and CDR2 is YYEEEE. The V end lost 1 base, the J end lost 9 bases, and 23 bases lay between the germline ends. This CDR3 contains 17 residues. CDR3 amino acids: CASSLSVDTVLRGIQYF. DNA of the CDR3: TGTGCCAGCAGCTTGTCGGTGGACACTGTACTTCGGGGCATTCAGTACTTC.

The chain is built from TRBV6-1 and TRBJ2-2, with D possibly matching TRBD2 (5 bases). CDR1 is MNHNS, CDR2 SASEGT, per germline. The CDR3 sequence is 12 residues long. Between the trimmed V and J ends, which lost 11 bases and 3 bases, there was a span of 10 bases. CDR3 nucleotide sequence: TGTGCCTCGGACTCATACACCGGGGAGCTGTTTTTT. It translates to CASDSYTGELFF.

The chain couples TRBV18 to TRBJ2-7; tentative D call: TRBD1 (6 bases). V was cut by 6 bases and J by 2 bases, with 11 bases left in between. Looked up from germline, CDR1 is KGHSH and CDR2 is LQKENI. This CDR3 comprises 13 residues. In nucleotides, the CDR3 is TGTGCCAGCTCTCACGGACAGCCCTACGAGCAGTACTTC. This translates into CASSHGQPYEQYF. Supplemented by reference TRBV18 and TRBJ2-7, the full variable domain reads NAGVMQNPRHLVRRRGQEARLRCSPMKGHSHVYWYRQLPEEGLKFMVYLQKENIIDESGMPKERFSAEFPKEGPSILRIQQVVRGDSAAYFCASSHGQPYEQYFGPGTRLTVT.

A word on this clone: The sample contains more than one DNA sequence encoding this CDR3. This sequence joins TRBV11-2 and TRBJ2-7; TRBD2 matches 8 bases. The V segment lost 5 bases and the J segment 4 bases; nucleotides outside the gene matches: 7. This CDR3 has 14 amino acids. Germline V gives CDR1 SGHAT, CDR2 FQNNGV. The CDR3 DNA reads as TGTGCCAGCAGCCCCGGGAGGGGAGCGTACGAGCAGTACTTC. Translating it yields CASSPGRGAYEQYF.

This rearrangement joins TRBV4-3 to TRBJ2-7, with 11 bases identical to TRBD2. CDR3 length equals 16 residues. Germline V gene data show CDR1 as LGHNA and CDR2 as YSLEER. Trimming removed 1 base from V and 3 bases from J; junction bases left unmatched: 5. The CDR3 region is CASSQGNGTSGYEQYF. CDR3 coding DNA: TGCGCCAGCAGCCAAGGTAATGGGACTAGCGGCTACGAGCAGTACTTC.

This chain links TRBV29-1 with TRBJ1-1; D is undetermined. This CDR3 region has 12 residues. Trimming removed 6 bases from V and 6 bases from J, with 14 bases in between. The germline gives CDR1 SQVTM, CDR2 ANQGSEA. The chain's CDR3 is CSVESPSAEAFF. The CDR3 region has the DNA TGCAGCGTGGAATCGCCGTCAGCTGAAGCTTTCTTT.

Concerning this clone: The sample carries other DNA sequences with the same CDR3. The gene calls are TRBV9 and TRBJ2-3; D remains unclear. This CDR3 spans 13 amino acids. V lost 0 bases to trimming and J lost 3 bases, with 5 bases between them. The germline CDR1 and CDR2 sequences are SGDLS and YYNGEE. The CDR3 reads CASSVVLTDTQYF. DNA for the CDR3: TGTGCCAGCAGCGTAGTTCTTACAGATACGCAGTATTTT.

The chain combines TRBV21-1 with TRBJ2-7; TRBD2 reflects the table's D call only, with no check against the DNA. TRBV21-1 corresponds to a pseudogene. The CDR3 covers 16 residues. The CDR3 sequence: CASSTAGGGSSYEQYF. CDR3 in DNA: TGTGCCAGCAGCACCGCAGGTGGCGGGAGCTCCTACGAGCAGTACTTC.